This entry is about one TCR beta chain. Its antigen is still unknown. MiXCR, run by TCRdb on the reads, gives a single entry per CDR3 protein. In the table there are 110,000 to 150,000 distinct CDR3 sequences, 32% of which are singletons. The entry originates in a study of T cell repertoires in cytomegalovirus infection. The wider study: CMV epitopes in the study were HLA-C-restricted (recently identified) and HLA-B-restricted (well studied). Evidence of both CMV infection and a matching HLA type came from public TCR beta signatures. Whole-study findings and limits: Of the TCR beta families, the public ones yielded a cumulative frequency that identified carriers of CMV plus the relevant HLA. HLA-C-restricted TCR beta clonotypes specific for CMV led the ex vivo response.

CDR1 is SGHNT and CDR2 is YYREEE in the germline V gene (reference sequence). The CDR3 sequence is 12 residues long. Trimming removed 2 bases at V and 3 bases at J, with 6 bases between. This chain joins TRBV5-4 and TRBJ2-7; D unclear. This material consisted of CD8+ T cells from cultured PBMCs, taken from culture after CMV antigen stimulation. The TCR originated in a human donor in good health (CMV status not recorded). Some clones in this sample may be carry-over from other donors' samples. The CDR3 protein is CASSFLFYEQYF. The CDR3 DNA sequence: TGTGCCAGCAGCTTTCTCTTCTACGAGCAGTACTTC.